This T cell receptor (beta chain) was profiled in a study of blood T cells in healthy people across ages. Study-wide context: There was about one barcoded beta molecule captured by template switching per two T cells. Whole-study findings and limits: A roughly linear age-dependent decrease characterized TCR beta diversity per million T cells.

Germline-derived CDR1 and CDR2 are SEHNR and FQNEAQ (reference sequence). The CDR3 covers 15 residues. Trimming took 5 bases from V and 2 from J, leaving 15 bases between them. Details on this clonotype: Its antigen is currently unknown.

Investigators took about 10 milliliters of peripheral blood from every donor. Then a second PCR, running about 6 to 12 cycles, was carried out with a sample-barcoded 5' primer and a J-beta primer mix. One entry per CDR3 protein, called by TCRdb with MiXCR from the 5' RACE reads. The sample has fewer than 900,000 distinct CDR3 sequences; roughly 49% are singletons. Sequenced material: blood. This TCR came from a woman between 55 and 75 years old in good health. The chain couples TRBV7-9 to TRBJ1-1; D call uncertain. The DNA for the CDR3 is TGTGCCAGCAGCCATCAGGACGGCGTTAACACTGAAGCTTTCTTT. Amino acid sequence: CASSHQDGVNTEAFF.